This passage covers 8 T cell receptor beta chains from one sample sequenced in a study of CD8 T cells in Susac syndrome. Roughly 0.45 to 1 ug RNA was reverse transcribed with random hexamers. TCRdb processed the immunoSEQ multiplex PCR reads anew with MiXCR; each CDR3 protein has one entry. The table has some 200,000 distinct CDR3 sequences, roughly nine tenths seen once; the top ten hold roughly 0.13%. Sequenced: CD8+ T cells from PBMCs. The receptors shown here come from a human donor with multiple sclerosis.

J is TRBJ2-7 and V is TRBV12-3 or TRBV12-4, with 10 bases lining up with TRBD1. Trimming took 1 base from V and 2 from J; bases not matched to a gene: 5. CDR3 length: 16 amino acids. The CDR3 loop is CASSLGRDRGPYEQYF. In nucleotides, the CDR3 is TGTGCCAGCAGTTTAGGCCGGGACAGGGGTCCCTACGAGCAGTACTTC.

The rearrangement joins TRBV11-2 to TRBJ2-3, with 7 bases lining up with TRBD1. The CDR3 is 15 residues long. J gave up 3 bases and V 7 bases, and 10 bases lay outside the gene matches. Germline assignment: CDR1 SGHAT and CDR2 FQNNGV. The CDR3 protein is CASIGQAARTDTQYF. The DNA for the CDR3 is TGTGCCAGCATCGGACAGGCGGCGCGGACAGATACGCAGTATTTT. The variable domain in full, completed from reference TRBV11-2 and TRBJ2-3, reads EAGVAQSPRYKIIEKRQSVAFWCNPISGHATLYWYQQILGQGPKLLIQFQNNGVVDDSQLPKDRFSAERLKGVDSTLKIQPAKLEDSAVYLCASIGQAARTDTQYFGPGTRLTVL.

The chain links TRBV20-1 to TRBJ1-1, with TRBD1 as a possible D gene (6 bases). The V end lost 0 bases, the J end lost 3 bases, and 14 bases lay between the germline ends. Germline loops: CDR1 DFQATT, CDR2 SNEGSKA (reference sequence). CDR3 length equals 15 residues. The CDR3 reads CSARDPLGGDTEAFF. CDR3 DNA sequence: TGCAGTGCTAGAGACCCCCTAGGGGGGGACACTGAAGCTTTCTTT.

The chain links TRBV30 to TRBJ2-7, with TRBD1 as a possible D gene (5 bases). Germline CDR1 reads GTSNPN; CDR2 reads SVGIG (reference sequence). The CDR3 consists of 11 residues. V lost 6 bases to trimming and J lost 5 bases, with 11 bases between them. The chain's CDR3 is CACLDSHEQYF. The CDR3 nucleotides read TGTGCCTGCCTCGACAGCCACGAGCAGTACTTC.

This chain joins TRBV6-2 or TRBV6-3 and TRBJ1-1; perhaps TRBD1 as D (5 bases). CDR1 and CDR2 from the germline V gene are MNHEY and SVGEGT. The CDR3 has 11 residues. V lost 5 bases to trimming and J lost 12 bases, with 13 bases between them. The CDR3 DNA sequence: TGTGCCAGCAGTAGCCTACAGGAAACTTTCTTT. This sequence encodes CASSSLQETFF.

The chain carries TRBV19 and TRBJ2-7; D gene ambiguous. The CDR3 runs to 14 residues. Germline loops: CDR1 LNHDA, CDR2 SQIVND (reference sequence). Trimming took off 3 bases at V and 2 bases at J, with 11 bases between the two ends. The CDR3 DNA reads TGTGCCAGTAGTATGAGAGGCGGCACCTACGAGCAGTACTTC. Its protein is CASSMRGGTYEQYF.

V and J are TRBV11-2 and TRBJ2-1; D gene unclear. Germline loops: CDR1 SGHAT, CDR2 FQNNGV. This CDR3 has 11 residues. V lost 4 bases and J 5 bases, leaving 3 bases between the germline ends. CDR3 nucleotides: TGTGCCAGCAGCTCTCACAATGAGCAGTTCTTC. Protein sequence: CASSSHNEQFF.

V is TRBV30 and J is TRBJ2-1, with 8 bases that match TRBD2. Germline V gives CDR1 GTSNPN, CDR2 SVGIG (reference sequence). The CDR3 runs to 14 residues. The V gene end was trimmed by 3 bases and the J gene end by 6 bases; junction bases not matched to a gene: 7. The CDR3: CAWRIRGGGNEQFF. In nucleotides, the CDR3 is TGTGCCTGGAGAATCCGGGGGGGTGGCAATGAGCAGTTCTTC.